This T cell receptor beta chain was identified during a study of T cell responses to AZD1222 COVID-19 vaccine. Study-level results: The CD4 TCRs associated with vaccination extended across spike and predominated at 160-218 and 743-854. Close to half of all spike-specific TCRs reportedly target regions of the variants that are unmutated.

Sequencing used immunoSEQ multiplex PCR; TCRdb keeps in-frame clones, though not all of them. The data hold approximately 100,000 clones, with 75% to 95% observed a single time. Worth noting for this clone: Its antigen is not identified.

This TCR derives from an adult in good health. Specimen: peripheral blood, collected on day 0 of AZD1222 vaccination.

CDR3 residues: CASRKGTEAFF. As DNA, the CDR3 is TGTGCCAGCAGGAAGGGTACTGAAGCTTTCTTT. The genes are TRBV6-5 and TRBJ1-1; D not certain. V shed 6 bases and J shed 5 bases, with 7 bases lying between them. Germline V gene sequence: CDR1 MNHEY, CDR2 SVGAGI. The CDR3 sequence is 11 residues long.